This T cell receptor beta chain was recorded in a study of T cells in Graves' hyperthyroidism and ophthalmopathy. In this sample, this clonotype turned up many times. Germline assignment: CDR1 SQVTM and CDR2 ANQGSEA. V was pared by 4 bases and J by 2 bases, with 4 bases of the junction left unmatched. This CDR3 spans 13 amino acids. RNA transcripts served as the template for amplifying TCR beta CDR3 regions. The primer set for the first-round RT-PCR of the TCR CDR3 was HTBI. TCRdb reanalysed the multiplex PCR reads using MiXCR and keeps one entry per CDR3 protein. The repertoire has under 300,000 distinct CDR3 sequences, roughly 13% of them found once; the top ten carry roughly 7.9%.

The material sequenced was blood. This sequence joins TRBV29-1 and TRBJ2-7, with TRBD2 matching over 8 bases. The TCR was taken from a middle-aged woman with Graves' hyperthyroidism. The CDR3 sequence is CSVVISGTYEQYF. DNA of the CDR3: TGCAGCGTTGTAATTAGCGGGACCTACGAGCAGTACTTC.